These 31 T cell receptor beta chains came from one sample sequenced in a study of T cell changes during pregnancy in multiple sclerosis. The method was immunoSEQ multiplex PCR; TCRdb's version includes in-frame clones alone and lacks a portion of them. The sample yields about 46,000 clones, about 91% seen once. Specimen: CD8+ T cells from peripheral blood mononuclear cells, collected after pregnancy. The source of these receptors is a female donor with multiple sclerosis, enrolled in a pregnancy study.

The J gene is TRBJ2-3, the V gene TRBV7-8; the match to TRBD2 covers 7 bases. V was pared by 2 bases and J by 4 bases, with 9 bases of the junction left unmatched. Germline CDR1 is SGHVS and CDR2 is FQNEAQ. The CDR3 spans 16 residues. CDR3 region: CASSLRMAGVADTQYF. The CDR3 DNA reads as TGTGCCAGCAGCTTAAGGATGGCGGGAGTAGCAGATACGCAGTATTTT.

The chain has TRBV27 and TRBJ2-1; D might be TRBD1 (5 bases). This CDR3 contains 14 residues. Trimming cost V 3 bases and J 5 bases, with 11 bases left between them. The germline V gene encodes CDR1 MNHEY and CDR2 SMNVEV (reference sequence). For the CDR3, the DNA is TGTGCCAGCAGTTTTAAGGGGAAGCACAATGAGCAGTTCTTC. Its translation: CASSFKGKHNEQFF.

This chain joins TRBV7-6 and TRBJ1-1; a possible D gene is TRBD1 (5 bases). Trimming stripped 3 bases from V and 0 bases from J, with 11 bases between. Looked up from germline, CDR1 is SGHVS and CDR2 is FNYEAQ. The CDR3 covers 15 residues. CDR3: CASSFFVTVNTEAFF. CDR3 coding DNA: TGTGCCAGCAGCTTTTTTGTGACAGTGAACACTGAAGCTTTCTTT.

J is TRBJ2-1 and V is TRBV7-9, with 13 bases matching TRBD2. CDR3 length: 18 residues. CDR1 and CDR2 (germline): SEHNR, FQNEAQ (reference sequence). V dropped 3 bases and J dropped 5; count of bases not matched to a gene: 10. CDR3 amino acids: CASSLTSGRLVSDNEQFF. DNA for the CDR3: TGTGCCAGCAGCTTGACTAGCGGGAGGTTAGTTTCCGACAATGAGCAGTTCTTC.

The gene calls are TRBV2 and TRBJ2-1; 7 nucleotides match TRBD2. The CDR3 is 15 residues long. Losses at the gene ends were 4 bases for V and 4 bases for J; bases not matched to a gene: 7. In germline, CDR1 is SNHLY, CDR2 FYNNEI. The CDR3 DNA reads TGTGCCAGCAGTGCGGAGACTAGCTTATACAATGAGCAGTTCTTC. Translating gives CASSAETSLYNEQFF.

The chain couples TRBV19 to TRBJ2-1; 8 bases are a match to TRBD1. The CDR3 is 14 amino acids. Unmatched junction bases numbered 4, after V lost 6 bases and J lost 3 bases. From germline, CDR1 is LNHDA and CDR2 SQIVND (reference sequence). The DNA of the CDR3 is TGTGCCAGTAGCCAGGGGGCCATCTACAATGAGCAGTTCTTC. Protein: CASSQGAIYNEQFF. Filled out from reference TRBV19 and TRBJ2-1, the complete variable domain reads DGGITQSPKYLFRKEGQNVTLSCEQNLNHDAMYWYRQDPGQGLRLIYYSQIVNDFQKGDIAEGYSVSREKKESFPLTVTSAQKNPTAFYLCASSQGAIYNEQFFGPGTRLTVL.

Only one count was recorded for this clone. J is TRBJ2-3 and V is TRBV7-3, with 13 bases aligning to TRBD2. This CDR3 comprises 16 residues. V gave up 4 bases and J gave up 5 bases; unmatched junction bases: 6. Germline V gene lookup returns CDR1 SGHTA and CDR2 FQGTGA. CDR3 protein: CASSSYGTSGEDTQYF. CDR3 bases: TGTGCCAGCAGCTCATACGGGACTAGCGGGGAAGATACGCAGTATTTT.

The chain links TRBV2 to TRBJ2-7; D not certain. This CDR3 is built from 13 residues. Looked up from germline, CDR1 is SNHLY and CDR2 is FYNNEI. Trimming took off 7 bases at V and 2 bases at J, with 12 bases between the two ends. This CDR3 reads CASKVLAPYEQYF. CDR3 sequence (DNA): TGTGCCAGCAAAGTTCTGGCCCCCTACGAGCAGTACTTC.

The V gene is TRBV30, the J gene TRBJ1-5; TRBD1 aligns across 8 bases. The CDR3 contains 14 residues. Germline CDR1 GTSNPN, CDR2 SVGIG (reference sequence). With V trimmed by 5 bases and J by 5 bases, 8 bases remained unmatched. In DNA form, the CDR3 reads TGTGCCTGGGGCAGACAGGGGATGTATCAGCCCCAGCATTTT. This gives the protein CAWGRQGMYQPQHF.

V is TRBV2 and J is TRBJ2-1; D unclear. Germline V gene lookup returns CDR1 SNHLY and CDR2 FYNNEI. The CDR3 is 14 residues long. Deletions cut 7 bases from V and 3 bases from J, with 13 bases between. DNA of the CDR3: TGTGCCAGCAAGGAGAGTTACGGCTACAATGAGCAGTTCTTC. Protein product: CASKESYGYNEQFF.

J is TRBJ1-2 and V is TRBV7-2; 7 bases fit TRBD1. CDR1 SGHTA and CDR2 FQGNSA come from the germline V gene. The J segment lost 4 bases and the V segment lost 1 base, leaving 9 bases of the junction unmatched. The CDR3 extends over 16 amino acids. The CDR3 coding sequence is TGTGCCAGCAGCTTAGAGGTCACAGGGGCTTTCTATGGCTACACCTTC. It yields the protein CASSLEVTGAFYGYTF.

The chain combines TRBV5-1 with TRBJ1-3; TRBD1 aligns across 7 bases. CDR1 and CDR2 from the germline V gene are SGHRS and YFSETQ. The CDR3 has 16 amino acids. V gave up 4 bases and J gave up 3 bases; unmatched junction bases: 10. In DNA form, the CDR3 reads TGCGCCAGCAGCCACGATCCCCGACAGGGTGGAAACACCATATATTTT. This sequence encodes CASSHDPRQGGNTIYF.

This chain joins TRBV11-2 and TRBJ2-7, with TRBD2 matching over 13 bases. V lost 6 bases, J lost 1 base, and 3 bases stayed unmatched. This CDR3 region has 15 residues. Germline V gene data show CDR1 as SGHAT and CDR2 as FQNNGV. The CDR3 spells CASRWGLAGSYEQYF. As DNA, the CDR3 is TGTGCCAGCAGATGGGGACTAGCGGGATCCTACGAGCAGTACTTC.

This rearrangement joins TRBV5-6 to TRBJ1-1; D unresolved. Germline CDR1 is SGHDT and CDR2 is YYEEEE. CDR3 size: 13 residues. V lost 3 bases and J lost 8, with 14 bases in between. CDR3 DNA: TGTGCCAGCAGCTCGTCGTCGTCCCCGGAAGCTTTCTTT. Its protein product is CASSSSSSPEAFF. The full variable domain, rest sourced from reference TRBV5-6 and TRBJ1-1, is DAGVTQSPTHLIKTRGQQVTLRCSPKSGHDTVSWYQQALGQGPQFIFQYYEEEERQRGNFPDRFSGHQFPNYSSELNVNALLLGDSALYLCASSSSSSPEAFFGQGTRLTVV.

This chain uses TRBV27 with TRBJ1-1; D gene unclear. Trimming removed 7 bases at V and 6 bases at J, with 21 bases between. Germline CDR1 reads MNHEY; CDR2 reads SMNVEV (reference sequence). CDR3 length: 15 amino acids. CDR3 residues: CASNDFRSAASEAFF. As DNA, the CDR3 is TGTGCCAGCAATGACTTCCGGTCCGCGGCGTCTGAAGCTTTCTTT.

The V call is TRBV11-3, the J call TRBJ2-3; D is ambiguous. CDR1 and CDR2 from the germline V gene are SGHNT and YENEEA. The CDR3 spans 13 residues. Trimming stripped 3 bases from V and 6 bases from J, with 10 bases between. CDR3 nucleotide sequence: TGTGCCAGCAGCTTTCAAAACGGGGATACGCAGTATTTT. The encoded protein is CASSFQNGDTQYF.

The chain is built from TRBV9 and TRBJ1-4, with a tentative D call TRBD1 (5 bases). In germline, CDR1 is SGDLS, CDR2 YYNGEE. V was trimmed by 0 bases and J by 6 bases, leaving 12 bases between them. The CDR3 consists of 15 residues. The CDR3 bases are TGTGCCAGCAGCGTAGGATTCAGGGTGGATGAAAAACTGTTTTTT. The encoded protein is CASSVGFRVDEKLFF. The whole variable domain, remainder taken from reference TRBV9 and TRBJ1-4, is DSGVTQTPKHLITATGQRVTLRCSPRSGDLSVYWYQQSLDQGLQFLIQYYNGEERAKGNILERFSAQQFPDLHSELNLSSLELGDSALYFCASSVGFRVDEKLFFGSGTQLSVL.

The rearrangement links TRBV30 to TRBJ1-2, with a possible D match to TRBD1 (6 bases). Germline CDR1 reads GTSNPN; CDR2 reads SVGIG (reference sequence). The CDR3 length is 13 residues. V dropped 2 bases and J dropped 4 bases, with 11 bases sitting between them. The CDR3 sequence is CAWSTQGGYGYTF. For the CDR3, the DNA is TGTGCCTGGAGTACACAGGGTGGCTATGGCTACACCTTC.

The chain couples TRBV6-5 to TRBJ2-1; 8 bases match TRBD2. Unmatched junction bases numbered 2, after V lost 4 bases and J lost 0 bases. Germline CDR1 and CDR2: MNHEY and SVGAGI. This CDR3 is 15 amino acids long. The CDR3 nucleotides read TGTGCCAGCAGTTTAGCGGGGTCCTCCTACAATGAGCAGTTCTTC. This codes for CASSLAGSSYNEQFF.

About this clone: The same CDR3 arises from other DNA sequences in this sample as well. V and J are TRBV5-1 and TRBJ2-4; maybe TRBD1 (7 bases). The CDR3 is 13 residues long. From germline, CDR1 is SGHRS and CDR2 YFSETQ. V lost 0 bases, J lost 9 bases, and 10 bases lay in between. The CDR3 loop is CASSLGQGGIQYF. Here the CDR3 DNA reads TGCGCCAGCAGCTTGGGACAGGGAGGCATTCAGTACTTC.

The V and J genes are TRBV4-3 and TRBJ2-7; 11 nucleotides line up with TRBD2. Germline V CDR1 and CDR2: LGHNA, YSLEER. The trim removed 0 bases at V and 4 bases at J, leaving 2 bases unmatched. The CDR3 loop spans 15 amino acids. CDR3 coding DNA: TGCGCCAGCAGCCAAGAGTGGACTAGCGGGTACGAGCAGTACTTC. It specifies CASSQEWTSGYEQYF.

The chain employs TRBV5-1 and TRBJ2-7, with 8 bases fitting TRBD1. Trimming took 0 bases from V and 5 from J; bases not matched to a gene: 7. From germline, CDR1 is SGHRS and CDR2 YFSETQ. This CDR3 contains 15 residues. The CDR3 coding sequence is TGCGCCAGCAGCTTGGAAGGACAGGGCTTCGACGAGCAGTACTTC. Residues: CASSLEGQGFDEQYF.

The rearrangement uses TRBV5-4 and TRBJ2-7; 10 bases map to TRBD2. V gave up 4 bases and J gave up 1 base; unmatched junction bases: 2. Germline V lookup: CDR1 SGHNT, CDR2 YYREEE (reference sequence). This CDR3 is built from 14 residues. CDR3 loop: CASSATSGSYEQYF. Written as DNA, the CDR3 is TGTGCCAGCAGCGCGACTAGCGGGTCCTACGAGCAGTACTTC.

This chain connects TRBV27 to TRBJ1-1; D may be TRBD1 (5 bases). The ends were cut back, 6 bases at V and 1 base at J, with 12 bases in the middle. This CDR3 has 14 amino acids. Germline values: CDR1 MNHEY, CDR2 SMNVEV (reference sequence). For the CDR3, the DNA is TGTGCCAGCAGGAATGTGGGGCCGAACACTGAAGCTTTCTTT. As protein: CASRNVGPNTEAFF.

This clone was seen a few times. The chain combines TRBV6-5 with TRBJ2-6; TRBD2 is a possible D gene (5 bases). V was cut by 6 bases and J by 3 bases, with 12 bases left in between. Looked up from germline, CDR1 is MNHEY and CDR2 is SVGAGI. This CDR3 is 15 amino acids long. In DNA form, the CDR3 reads TGTGCCAGCAGCGACATGGGAGATGGGGCCAACGTCCTGACTTTC. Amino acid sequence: CASSDMGDGANVLTF.

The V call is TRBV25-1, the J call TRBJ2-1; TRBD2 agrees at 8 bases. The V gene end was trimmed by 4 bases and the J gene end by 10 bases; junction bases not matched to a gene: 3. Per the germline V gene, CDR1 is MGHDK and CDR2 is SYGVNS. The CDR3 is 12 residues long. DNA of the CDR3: TGTGCCAGCAGTGTACTAGCGGACGAGCAGTTCTTC. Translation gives CASSVLADEQFF.

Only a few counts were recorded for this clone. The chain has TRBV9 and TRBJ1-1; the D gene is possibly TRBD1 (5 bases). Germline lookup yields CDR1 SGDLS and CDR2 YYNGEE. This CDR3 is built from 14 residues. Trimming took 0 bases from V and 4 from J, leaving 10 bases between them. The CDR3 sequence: CASSVGNRPTEAFF. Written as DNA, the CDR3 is TGTGCCAGCAGCGTAGGGAACAGGCCCACTGAAGCTTTCTTT. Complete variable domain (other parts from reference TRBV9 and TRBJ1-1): DSGVTQTPKHLITATGQRVTLRCSPRSGDLSVYWYQQSLDQGLQFLIQYYNGEERAKGNILERFSAQQFPDLHSELNLSSLELGDSALYFCASSVGNRPTEAFFGQGTRLTVV.

The CDR3 region has the DNA TGCGCCAGCAGCCAAGATAGAACACCAGGGGAGACCCAGTACTTC. It yields the protein CASSQDRTPGETQYF. V and J are TRBV4-1 and TRBJ2-5; D is possibly TRBD1 (5 bases). Germline assignment: CDR1 MGHRA and CDR2 YSYEKL. This CDR3 has 15 residues. Trimming shortened V by 0 bases and J by 5 bases, and 13 bases separated the two germline ends.

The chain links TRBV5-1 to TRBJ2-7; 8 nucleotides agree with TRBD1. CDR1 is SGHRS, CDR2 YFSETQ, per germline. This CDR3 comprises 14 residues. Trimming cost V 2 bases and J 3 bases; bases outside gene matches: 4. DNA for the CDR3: TGCGCCAGCAGCTTCGGGACAGGTGACTACGAGCAGTACTTC. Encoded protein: CASSFGTGDYEQYF. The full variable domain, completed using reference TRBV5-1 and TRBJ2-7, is KAGVTQTPRYLIKTRGQQVTLSCSPISGHRSVSWYQQTPGQGLQFLFEYFSETQRNKGNFPGRFSGRQFSNSRSEMNVSTLELGDSALYLCASSFGTGDYEQYFGPGTRLTVT.

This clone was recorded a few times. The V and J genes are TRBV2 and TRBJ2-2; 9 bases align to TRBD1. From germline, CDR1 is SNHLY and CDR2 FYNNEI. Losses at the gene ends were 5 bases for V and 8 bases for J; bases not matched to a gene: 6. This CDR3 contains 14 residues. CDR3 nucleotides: TGTGCCAGCAGTACCGGGACAGGGTCAGGGGAGCTGTTTTTT. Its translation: CASSTGTGSGELFF. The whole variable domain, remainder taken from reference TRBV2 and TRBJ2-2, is EPEVTQTPSHQVTQMGQEVILRCVPISNHLYFYWYRQILGQKVEFLVSFYNNEISEKSEIFDDQFSVERPDGSNFTLKIRSTKLEDSAMYFCASSTGTGSGELFFGEGSRLTVL.

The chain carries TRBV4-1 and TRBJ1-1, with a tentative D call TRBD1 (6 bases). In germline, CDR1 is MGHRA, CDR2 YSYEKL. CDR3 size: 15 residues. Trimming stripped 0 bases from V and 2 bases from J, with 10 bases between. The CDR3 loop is CASSQERGLNTEAFF. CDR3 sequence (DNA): TGCGCCAGCAGCCAAGAGAGGGGGTTAAACACTGAAGCTTTCTTT.